The 10 T cell receptor beta chains below all came from one sample that was sequenced in a study of blood T cell repertoires in COVID-19. Libraries were prepared by immunoSEQ multiplex PCR; TCRdb keeps only in-frame clonotypes and omits some of them. The sample includes some 50,000 clones, about four fifths seen only once; the top ten take approximately 7.7%. The specimen was peripheral blood. These receptor sequences come from an elderly woman with acute or convalescent COVID-19.

The rearrangement joins TRBV28 to TRBJ1-5, with a tentative D call TRBD1 (5 bases). Looked up from germline, CDR1 is MDHEN and CDR2 is SYDVKM. Trimming removed 6 bases at V and 1 base at J, with 16 bases between. The CDR3 totals 16 residues. As DNA, the CDR3 is TGTGCCAGCAGAGCCCATCCGGGGGGAAGCAATCAGCCCCAGCATTTT. Translating gives CASRAHPGGSNQPQHF.

This rearrangement joins TRBV6-1 to TRBJ1-3, with a weak D call TRBD1 (6 bases). CDR1 and CDR2 (germline): MNHNS, SASEGT. This CDR3 region has 18 residues. V was shortened by 3 bases and J by 0 bases, with 18 bases between the two germline ends. The CDR3 region has the DNA TGTGCCAGCAGTGAGCGGTTAGGGGGTCGTATCTCTGGAAACACCATATATTTT. It codes for CASSERLGGRISGNTIYF.

V usage is TRBV3-1 (or the pseudogene TRBV3-2) and J usage is TRBJ2-1; D unclear. V was trimmed by 4 bases and J by 0 bases, leaving 10 bases between them. This CDR3 is built from 15 residues. CDR1 and CDR2 from the germline V gene are LGHDT and YNNKEL (reference sequence). The CDR3 protein is CASSLSFSSYNEQFF. CDR3 sequence (DNA): TGTGCCAGCAGCCTGAGTTTTAGCTCCTACAATGAGCAGTTCTTC.

This chain connects TRBV5-1 to TRBJ2-4, with D unresolved. CDR1 and CDR2 (germline): SGHRS, YFSETQ. The CDR3 is 14 residues long. Trimming stripped 0 bases from V and 5 bases from J, with 9 bases between. As DNA, the CDR3 is TGCGCCAGCAGCTTGGGACCCCAGGAAAACATTCAGTACTTC. This codes for CASSLGPQENIQYF. The whole variable domain, filled in from reference TRBV5-1 and TRBJ2-4, reads KAGVTQTPRYLIKTRGQQVTLSCSPISGHRSVSWYQQTPGQGLQFLFEYFSETQRNKGNFPGRFSGRQFSNSRSEMNVSTLELGDSALYLCASSLGPQENIQYFGAGTRLSVL.

This clone was counted a single time. V is TRBV15 and J is TRBJ2-7; TRBD2 might be the D (6 bases). Trimming removed 4 bases at V and 7 bases at J, with 20 bases between. Germline V gene sequence: CDR1 LNHNV, CDR2 YYDKDF (reference sequence). The CDR3 has 15 amino acids. The DNA for the CDR3 is TGTGCCACCAGCAATTGGCGGGGCCCGGGGTGGGAGCAGTACTTC. Its translation: CATSNWRGPGWEQYF.

The chain uses TRBV29-1 and TRBJ2-2; 10 bases are a match to TRBD1. The length of the CDR3 is 13 residues. The germline gives CDR1 SQVTM, CDR2 ANQGSEA. V lost 5 bases and J lost 7; bases outside the gene matches: 4. CDR3 sequence reads: CSVWTGGIGELFF. In DNA, the CDR3 is TGCAGCGTTTGGACAGGGGGAATCGGGGAGCTGTTTTTT.

The V and J genes are TRBV28 and TRBJ2-1; 14 bases fit TRBD2. CDR1 is MDHEN, CDR2 SYDVKM, per germline. With V trimmed by 3 bases and J by 8 bases, 3 bases remained unmatched. This CDR3 has 15 amino acids. CDR3 bases: TGTGCCAGCAGTTTCTGGGGACTAGCGGGGGATGAGCAGTTCTTC. It translates to CASSFWGLAGDEQFF.

V is TRBV5-1 and J is TRBJ2-1; 7 bases match TRBD1. V shed 4 bases, J shed 7 bases, and the junction held 5 bases outside the gene matches. Germline V gene data show CDR1 as SGHRS and CDR2 as YFSETQ. This CDR3 contains 13 residues. Written as DNA, the CDR3 is TGCGCCAGCAGCCTAAGCAGGGGGAATGAGCAGTTCTTC. Translating gives CASSLSRGNEQFF.

This chain joins TRBV11-2 and TRBJ2-1, with 7 bases aligning to TRBD2. J gave up 10 bases and V 3 bases, and 6 bases lay outside the gene matches. There are 13 residues in the CDR3. Germline V gene data show CDR1 as SGHAT and CDR2 as FQNNGV. CDR3 sequence: CASSFLRELEQFF. DNA for the CDR3: TGTGCCAGCAGCTTCCTGCGGGAGCTCGAGCAGTTCTTC.

The chain joins TRBV5-1 to TRBJ2-5, with TRBD2 matching 8 bases. There are 18 residues in the CDR3. The V and J ends lost 1 base and 5 bases, in that order; junction bases with no gene match: 16. CDR1 and CDR2 from the germline V gene are SGHRS and YFSETQ. The CDR3 DNA follows: TGCGCCAGCAGCTTGTTGGAAAGGCGGGGGGCCCCAGGCGAGACCCAGTACTTC. Translating it yields CASSLLERRGAPGETQYF.